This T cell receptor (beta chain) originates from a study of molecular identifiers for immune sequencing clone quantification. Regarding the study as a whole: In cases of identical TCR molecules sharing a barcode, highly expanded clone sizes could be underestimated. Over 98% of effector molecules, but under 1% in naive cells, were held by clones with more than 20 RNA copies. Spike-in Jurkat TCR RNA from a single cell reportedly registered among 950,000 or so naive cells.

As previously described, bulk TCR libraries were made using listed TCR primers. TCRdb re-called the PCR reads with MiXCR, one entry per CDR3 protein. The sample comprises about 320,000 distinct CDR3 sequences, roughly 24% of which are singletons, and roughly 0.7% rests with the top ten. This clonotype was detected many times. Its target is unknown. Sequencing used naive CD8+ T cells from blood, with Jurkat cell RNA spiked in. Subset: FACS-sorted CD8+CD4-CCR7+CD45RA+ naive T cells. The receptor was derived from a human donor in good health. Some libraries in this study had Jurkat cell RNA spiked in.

The CDR3 loop reads CSVELPGTGKAGELFF. CDR3 bases: TGCAGCGTTGAGTTGCCTGGGACAGGGAAGGCCGGGGAGCTGTTTTTT. The chain recombines TRBV29-1 with TRBJ2-2; 9 nucleotides line up with TRBD1. The CDR3 sequence is 16 residues long. V lost 3 bases to trimming and J lost 6 bases; unmatched junction nucleotides: 11. Looked up from germline, CDR1 is SQVTM and CDR2 is ANQGSEA.